Listed here are 27 T cell receptor beta chains from one sample, sequenced in a study of CD8 T cells in ankylosing spondylitis. For these receptors, no antigen is known. Study observations and caveats: Characteristic of ankylosing spondylitis blood, it appeared, was a TCR beta motif comprising about eight highly homologous variants.

MiXCR, run by TCRdb on the 5' RACE reads, gives a single entry per CDR3 protein. The table includes about 330,000 distinct CDR3 sequences, approximately 8.2% detected once. The sequenced material came from blood, either unsorted or a sorted T cell fraction (not recorded which). These receptors were obtained from a male donor with ankylosing spondylitis.

There are a few counts of this clonotype. The CDR3 sequence is CATSTSGGQSYEQYF. The CDR3 DNA follows: TGTGCCACCTCAACTTCGGGGGGACAGTCCTACGAGCAGTACTTC. The rearrangement links TRBV7-9 to TRBJ2-7, with D perhaps given as TRBD1 or TRBD2 (7 bases each). There are 15 residues in the CDR3. CDR1 is SEHNR and CDR2 is FQNEAQ in the germline V gene (reference sequence). Trimming pared 10 bases from V and 1 base from J, leaving 20 bases between.

This clonotype has only a few counts. This chain connects TRBV19 to TRBJ2-2; TRBD1 is a possible D gene (6 bases). The CDR3 has 16 amino acids. Germline V gives CDR1 LNHDA, CDR2 SQIVND (reference sequence). V lost 7 bases, J lost 0 bases, and 15 bases lay in between. The CDR3 coding sequence is TGTGCCAGTATGGGGACACTGAGGCCGAACACCGGGGAGCTGTTTTTT. As protein: CASMGTLRPNTGELFF.

This clonotype was seen only a few times. V and J are TRBV4-1 and TRBJ2-7, with TRBD2 matching 11 bases. The germline V gene encodes CDR1 MGHRA and CDR2 YSYEKL. After removal of 1 base from V and 1 base from J, the junction contained 3 bases not matched to a gene. The CDR3 runs 16 residues. The CDR3 bases are TGCGCCAGCAGCCAAGTGAGACTAGCGGGATCCTACGAGCAGTACTTC. Its translation: CASSQVRLAGSYEQYF.

This clonotype came up a few times. J is TRBJ2-2 and V is TRBV10-3, with D possibly TRBD1 on 6 matching bases. The CDR3 is 11 amino acids. In germline, CDR1 is ENHRY, CDR2 SYGVKD. Between the trimmed V and J ends, which lost 10 bases and 6 bases, there was a span of 9 bases. The CDR3 protein is CASRQAGELFF. The CDR3 DNA sequence: TGTGCCAGCCGACAGGCCGGGGAGCTGTTTTTT.

In this sample, this clonotype turned up many times. The chain links TRBV25-1 to TRBJ2-3; D remains unclear. The V and J ends lost 4 bases and 0 bases respectively, with 8 bases between them. The CDR3 runs to 14 residues. Germline V lookup: CDR1 MGHDK, CDR2 SYGVNS. CDR3 in amino acids: CASSGRISTDTQYF. DNA for the CDR3: TGTGCCAGCAGTGGACGGATTAGCACAGATACGCAGTATTTT. Variable domain in full (rest from reference TRBV25-1 and TRBJ2-3): EADIYQTPRYLVIGTGKKITLECSQTMGHDKMYWYQQDPGMELHLIHYSYGVNSTEKGDLSSESTVSRIRTEHFPLTLESARPSHTSQYLCASSGRISTDTQYFGPGTRLTVL.

This clonotype occurred a few times. V gene TRBV7-2 combines with J gene TRBJ2-5, with a possible D match to TRBD1 (6 bases). The CDR3 has 14 residues. The germline gives CDR1 SGHTA, CDR2 FQGNSA. The V gene lost 4 bases and the J gene lost 2 bases, with 11 bases spanning the gap. The CDR3 bases are TGTGCCAGCAGCTCGATGGACAGTCAAGAGACCCAGTACTTC. It is translated as CASSSMDSQETQYF.

This clonotype showed up just a few times. This chain joins TRBV3-1 and TRBJ2-6; unclear D gene. The CDR3 contains 16 residues. The germline CDR1 and CDR2 sequences are LGHDT and YNNKEL (reference sequence). The V gene lost 1 base and the J gene lost 0 bases, with 7 bases spanning the gap. The CDR3 is CASSQVRLSGANVLTF. The CDR3 DNA is TGTGCCAGCAGCCAAGTTAGGCTCTCTGGGGCCAACGTCCTGACTTTC.

There are many counts of this clonotype. The rearrangement links TRBV7-9 to TRBJ2-7; 10 nucleotides match TRBD1. In germline, CDR1 is SEHNR, CDR2 FQNEAQ (reference sequence). CDR3 length: 14 amino acids. Trimming removed 4 bases from V and 3 bases from J; junction bases left unmatched: 3. The CDR3 sequence is CASSSGQGYYEQYF. Here the CDR3 DNA reads TGTGCCAGCAGCTCGGGACAGGGGTACTACGAGCAGTACTTC.

This clonotype has just a few counts. The chain has TRBV20-1 and TRBJ2-3; D gene unclear. CDR1 and CDR2 (germline): DFQATT, SNEGSKA (reference sequence). The CDR3 loop spans 13 amino acids. V lost 1 base, J lost 4 bases, and 9 bases lay in between. In nucleotides, the CDR3 is TGCAGTGCTAGAGCCCCGACCGCAGATACGCAGTATTTT. Encoded protein: CSARAPTADTQYF.

The chain employs TRBV9 and TRBJ2-3, with D unresolved. Trimming took off 7 bases at V and 1 base at J, with 10 bases between the two ends. The V gene's germline CDR1 is SGDLS and CDR2 YYNGEE. The length of the CDR3 is 13 residues. CDR3 protein: CASRPGGTDTQYF. Written as DNA, the CDR3 is TGTGCCAGCCGTCCTGGGGGCACAGATACGCAGTATTTT. Full variable domain (outside the CDR3, taken from reference TRBV9 and TRBJ2-3): DSGVTQTPKHLITATGQRVTLRCSPRSGDLSVYWYQQSLDQGLQFLIQYYNGEERAKGNILERFSAQQFPDLHSELNLSSLELGDSALYFCASRPGGTDTQYFGPGTRLTVL.

This clonotype occurred many times. The chain recombines TRBV7-9 with TRBJ2-5; D ambiguous. This CDR3 region has 12 residues. Germline V CDR1 and CDR2: SEHNR, FQNEAQ (reference sequence). V lost 0 bases and J 11 bases, leaving 10 bases between the germline ends. The CDR3 DNA reads as TGTGCCAGCAGCTTAGCTTCTGTGACACAGTACTTC. This encodes CASSLASVTQYF.

The chain links TRBV5-1 to TRBJ2-3; 10 bases are a match to TRBD1. After removal of 4 bases from V and 7 bases from J, the junction contained 12 bases not matched to a gene. Looked up from germline, CDR1 is SGHRS and CDR2 is YFSETQ. This CDR3 contains 16 residues. CDR3 sequence (DNA): TGCGCCAGCAGCCAAGCCCCCGGGACAGGGGAGAATACGCAGTATTTT. Translating gives CASSQAPGTGENTQYF. Complete variable domain (other parts from reference TRBV5-1 and TRBJ2-3): KAGVTQTPRYLIKTRGQQVTLSCSPISGHRSVSWYQQTPGQGLQFLFEYFSETQRNKGNFPGRFSGRQFSNSRSEMNVSTLELGDSALYLCASSQAPGTGENTQYFGPGTRLTVL.

This clonotype was counted many times. The genes are TRBV20-1 and TRBJ2-1; D ambiguous. The CDR3 contains 14 residues. Germline V gives CDR1 DFQATT, CDR2 SNEGSKA (reference sequence). The V gene lost 0 bases and the J gene lost 2 bases, with 8 bases spanning the gap. The CDR3 coding sequence is TGCAGTGCTAGAGATCTTATTACCTACAATGAGCAGTTCTTC. Translation gives CSARDLITYNEQFF.

This clonotype has more than one count but fewer than ten. This chain links TRBV27 with TRBJ2-5; 11 nucleotides match TRBD1. V lost 5 bases to trimming and J lost 4 bases; unmatched junction nucleotides: 6. Germline lookup yields CDR1 MNHEY and CDR2 SMNVEV (reference sequence). The CDR3 is made up of 15 amino acids. CDR3 region: CASSTGTGGRETQYF. The CDR3 bases are TGTGCCAGCAGTACCGGGACAGGGGGTCGAGAGACCCAGTACTTC.

This sequence joins TRBV9 and TRBJ2-1; the match to TRBD2 covers 12 bases. This CDR3 region has 17 residues. Germline V lookup: CDR1 SGDLS, CDR2 YYNGEE. J lost 4 bases, V lost 3 bases, and 8 bases had no gene match. CDR3 in DNA: TGTGCCAGCAGCGGCCCCGGGACTAGCGGGTTTTACAATGAGCAGTTCTTC. Its protein is CASSGPGTSGFYNEQFF. Complete variable domain (other parts from reference TRBV9 and TRBJ2-1): DSGVTQTPKHLITATGQRVTLRCSPRSGDLSVYWYQQSLDQGLQFLIQYYNGEERAKGNILERFSAQQFPDLHSELNLSSLELGDSALYFCASSGPGTSGFYNEQFFGPGTRLTVL.

This clonotype was counted between two and nine times. The chain combines TRBV7-9 with TRBJ2-1; weak D call: TRBD1 (5 bases). The V and J ends lost 1 base and 8 bases respectively, with 18 bases between them. Germline V CDR1 and CDR2: SEHNR, FQNEAQ (reference sequence). The CDR3 runs to 16 residues. The CDR3 DNA is TGTGCCAGCAGCTTAGGAGGCCTACAGGCATCCCATGAGCAGTTCTTC. Its protein product is CASSLGGLQASHEQFF.

This clonotype appeared many times. The J gene is TRBJ2-5, the V gene TRBV5-1; D is undetermined. V lost 4 bases and J lost 2, with 12 bases in between. The CDR3 is 14 residues long. Germline assignment: CDR1 SGHRS and CDR2 YFSETQ. The CDR3 protein is CASSAGTPQETQYF. As DNA, the CDR3 is TGCGCCAGCAGCGCCGGTACACCTCAAGAGACCCAGTACTTC. Complete variable domain (other parts from reference TRBV5-1 and TRBJ2-5): KAGVTQTPRYLIKTRGQQVTLSCSPISGHRSVSWYQQTPGQGLQFLFEYFSETQRNKGNFPGRFSGRQFSNSRSEMNVSTLELGDSALYLCASSAGTPQETQYFGPGTRLLVL.

A few counts support this clonotype. The chain recombines TRBV5-6 with TRBJ2-1; D is uncertain. V lost 2 bases to trimming and J lost 8 bases, with 8 bases between them. CDR3 length equals 12 residues. From germline, CDR1 is SGHDT and CDR2 YYEEEE. The CDR3 region has the DNA TGTGCCAGCAGCTTTATGAGGTATGAGCAGTTCTTC. Protein sequence: CASSFMRYEQFF.

This clonotype was counted a few times. The gene calls are TRBV20-1 and TRBJ2-3; TRBD1 matches at 10 bases. Germline CDR1 DFQATT, CDR2 SNEGSKA (reference sequence). Unmatched junction bases numbered 3, after V lost 1 base and J lost 5 bases. This CDR3 is 14 amino acids long. CDR3 in amino acids: CSARGDRGVDTQYF. The CDR3 DNA follows: TGCAGTGCTAGAGGGGACAGGGGAGTAGATACGCAGTATTTT.

V gene TRBV7-2 combines with J gene TRBJ2-2; D might be TRBD2 (5 bases). The CDR3 has 16 residues. V dropped 1 base and J dropped 5 bases, with 14 bases sitting between them. Germline values: CDR1 SGHTA, CDR2 FQGNSA. This CDR3 reads CASSLGPAANTGELFF. CDR3 bases: TGTGCCAGCAGCTTAGGTCCAGCGGCTAATACCGGGGAGCTGTTTTTT.

This clonotype was recorded a few times. V gene TRBV7-9 combines with J gene TRBJ2-7, with D possibly being TRBD1 or TRBD2 (5 bases each). V was clipped by 5 bases and J by 0 bases, with 17 bases between them. CDR3 length equals 16 residues. Germline V gene lookup returns CDR1 SEHNR and CDR2 FQNEAQ (reference sequence). DNA for the CDR3: TGTGCCAGCAGCCTTTCCGAGGGGCTAAGCTCCTACGAGCAGTACTTC. It yields the protein CASSLSEGLSSYEQYF.

This clonotype was seen a handful of times. The chain is built from TRBV3-1 and TRBJ2-3; TRBD1 agrees at 7 bases. Germline values: CDR1 LGHDT, CDR2 YNNKEL (reference sequence). The CDR3 extends over 17 amino acids. Unmatched junction bases numbered 7, after V lost 0 bases and J lost 1 base. CDR3 DNA: TGTGCCAGCAGCCAAGATAGGGGACAGAGAGGCACAGATACGCAGTATTTT. The encoded protein is CASSQDRGQRGTDTQYF.

In this sample, this clonotype turned up many times. The chain couples TRBV5-1 to TRBJ2-1; 7 bases match TRBD1. V trimming: 4 bases; J trimming: 4 bases; junction bases outside the gene matches: 5. The germline V gene encodes CDR1 SGHRS and CDR2 YFSETQ. The CDR3 is made up of 14 amino acids. CDR3 in DNA: TGCGCCAGCAGCACGCTGACAGGGTACAATGAGCAGTTCTTC. It yields the protein CASSTLTGYNEQFF.

J is TRBJ1-2 and V is TRBV3-1; TRBD1 matches at 7 bases. From germline, CDR1 is LGHDT and CDR2 YNNKEL (reference sequence). After removal of 4 bases from V and 3 bases from J, the junction contained 11 bases not matched to a gene. CDR3 length equals 16 residues. CDR3 in DNA: TGTGCCAGCAGCCCATTCGACAGGGTCCTAGACTATGGCTACACCTTC. Its translation is CASSPFDRVLDYGYTF.

This clonotype was seen a few times. This chain links TRBV20-1 with TRBJ2-2; 10 bases agree with TRBD1. The V and J ends lost 4 bases and 7 bases, in that order; junction bases with no gene match: 6. Germline V gives CDR1 DFQATT, CDR2 SNEGSKA (reference sequence). CDR3 length: 14 amino acids. The CDR3 DNA reads as TGCAGTGCTATCGACAGGGGGCTTAGCGGGGAGCTGTTTTTT. This translates into CSAIDRGLSGELFF.

This clonotype was seen a handful of times. The V call is TRBV28, the J call TRBJ1-5; 8 positions match TRBD1. The ends lost 10 bases at V and 0 bases at J; junction bases unmatched: 8. Germline CDR1 MDHEN, CDR2 SYDVKM. The CDR3 totals 15 residues. CDR3 DNA sequence: TGTGCCACCAATACAGGGGGTGATAGCAATCAGCCCCAGCATTTT. Its translation: CATNTGGDSNQPQHF.

At least ten counts were recorded for this clonotype. The chain uses TRBV7-6 and TRBJ2-1, with 13 positions matching TRBD2. The CDR3 runs to 16 residues. J gave up 10 bases and V 5 bases, and 11 bases lay outside the gene matches. Germline CDR1 SGHVS, CDR2 FNYEAQ. CDR3 nucleotide sequence: TGTGCCAGCAGCACATCTAGGACTAGCGGGAGTGCGGAGCAGTTCTTC. Residues: CASSTSRTSGSAEQFF. The full variable domain, in which reference TRBV7-6 and TRBJ2-1 provide the parts outside the CDR3, is GAGVSQSPRYKVTKRGQDVALRCDPISGHVSLYWYRQALGQGPEFLTYFNYEAQQDKSGLPNDRFSAERPEGSISTLTIQRTEQRDSAMYRCASSTSRTSGSAEQFFGPGTRLTVL.